Reported below is one T cell receptor beta chain. The clone's antigen remains unknown. The sample holds no much larger clone one base away, and base qualities are not on file. CDR1 SQVTM and CDR2 ANQGSEA were looked up in the germline V gene. V and J are truncated by 4 bases and 0 bases respectively, leaving an intervening sequence of 6 bases. The CDR3 holds 13 amino acids from the cysteine to the phenylalanine. CDR3 DNA is the only sequence kept; it has 39 bases, read in frame from the first base. Genomic DNA was extracted from the sorted cells using the QIAGEN blood and tissue kit and was quantified on a NanoDrop 1000. TCR alpha and beta chains were deep sequenced and quantified on the immunoSEQ platform using multiplex PCR of genomic DNA. The source study handled its data this way. TCR sequences were annotated using IMGT gene and region definitions. Out-of-frame rearrangements were used as a proxy for the preselection repertoire and compared with in-frame clonotypes. To estimate repertoire size, the study used the iCHAO1 estimator that comes with the immunoSEQ platform. A Gini index based on the Lorenz curve was applied to in-frame amino acid clonotypes to measure clonal inequality. The intersect function in the R package tcR was used to count shared clonotypes, while the Jaccard index served to score similarity. V, J and V-J usage frequencies went into a principal component analysis run with the R prcomp function, with no normalization applied. Drawn from immuneACCESS, this table holds only the in-frame rearrangements with V and J called that TCRdb kept. Clones are partly lost; checked studies trace under half to an unresolved V gene and leave the rest unexplained. The DNA gave D and trimming, while V, J and clone size come from that table. The sample contains just under 60,000 clones, around 94% of them found a single time. The ten most abundant clones make up 15% to 20% of the sample.

The data stem from a study of human versus mouse CDR3 diversity and MHC coevolution (dated by TCRdb to 2017 to 2019). With regard to the full study: According to reports, the immunoSEQ assay can detect one in 200,000 T cells and keeps multiplex PCR amplification bias to a minimum. Three healthy volunteer blood donors were included in the human cohort, with one aged 30 to 40, one aged 40 to 49 and one aged 60 to 69 at collection. Human naive CD4 T cell repertoires served as a reference for TCR selection on multiple MHC II alleles, compared against human-TCR-locus transgenic mice with single MHC II. Across the mouse and human samples, each sample yielded between 0.6 x 10^7 and 1.6 x 10^7 valid reads. The full study reports these points: On average, humans had more CDR3 deletions and insertions than mice, indicating greater exonuclease and TdT activity. Repertoire diversity was not considered directly comparable between humans and mice because human T cells were selected on a handful of MHC II alleles. Two of the three human donors showed the lowest clonal inequality scores among all compared groups. The largest TCR beta repertoire, 1.5 million to 2 million clonotypes, was estimated by iCHAO1 for humans, a finding likely attributable to selection by multiple MHC II molecules.

Fluorescence-activated cell sorting was used to pull naive CD4 T cells, meaning cells that were CD45RO-negative and CD62L-positive, out of the PBMCs. From each donor, around 50 ml of fresh peripheral blood was taken, and Ficoll density centrifugation was then used to isolate PBMCs. Cell sorting was carried out on a FACSAria III instrument, and a purity above 90% was achieved for all samples. Here the chain combines TRBV29-1 and TRBJ1-4; confidence is insufficient to name the D gene. The sample consisted of naive CD4+ T cells from blood. This specimen's cell subset or site label, interpreted: CD45RO-negative CD62L-positive naive CD4 T cells. This TCR was sampled from a person aged 60 to 70 in good health. The nucleotide sequence is given as TGCAGCGTTGCGGTTACAACTAATGAAAAACTGTTTTTT. This gives the protein CSVAVTTNEKLFF.